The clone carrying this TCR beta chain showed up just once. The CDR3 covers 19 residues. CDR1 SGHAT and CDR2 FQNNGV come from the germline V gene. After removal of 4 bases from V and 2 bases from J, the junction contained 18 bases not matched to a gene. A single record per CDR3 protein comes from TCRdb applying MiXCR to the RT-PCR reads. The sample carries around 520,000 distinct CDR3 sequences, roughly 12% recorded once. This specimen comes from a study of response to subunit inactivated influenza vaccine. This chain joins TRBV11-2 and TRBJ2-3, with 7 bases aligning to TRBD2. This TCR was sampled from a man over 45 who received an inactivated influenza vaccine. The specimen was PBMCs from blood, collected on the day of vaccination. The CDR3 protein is CASSSLDGGAGDLTDTQYF. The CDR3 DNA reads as TGTGCCAGCAGCTCACTCGATGGGGGTGCGGGGGATCTCACAGATACGCAGTATTTT. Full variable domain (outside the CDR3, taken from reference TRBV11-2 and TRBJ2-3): EAGVAQSPRYKIIEKRQSVAFWCNPISGHATLYWYQQILGQGPKLLIQFQNNGVVDDSQLPKDRFSAERLKGVDSTLKIQPAKLEDSAVYLCASSSLDGGAGDLTDTQYFGPGTRLTVL.